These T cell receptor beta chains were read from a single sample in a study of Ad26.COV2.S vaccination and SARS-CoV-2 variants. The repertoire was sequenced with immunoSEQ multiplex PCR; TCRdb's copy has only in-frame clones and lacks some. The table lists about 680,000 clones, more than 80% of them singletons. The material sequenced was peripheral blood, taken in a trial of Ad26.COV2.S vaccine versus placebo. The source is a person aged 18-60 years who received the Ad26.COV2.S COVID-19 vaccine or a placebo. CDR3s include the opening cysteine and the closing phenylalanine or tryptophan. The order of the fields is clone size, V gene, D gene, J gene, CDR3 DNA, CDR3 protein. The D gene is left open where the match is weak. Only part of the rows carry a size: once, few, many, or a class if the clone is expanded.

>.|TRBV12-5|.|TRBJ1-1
TGTGCTAGTGGAGATATGGAGGTTGAAGCTTTCTTT
CASGDMEVEAFF
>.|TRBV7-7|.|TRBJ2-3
TGTGCCAGCAGCCCCACCAGCACAGATACGCAGTATTTT
CASSPTSTDTQYF
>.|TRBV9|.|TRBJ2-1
TGTGCCAGCAGCGTAGTTTCAGGGTCCTACAATGAGCAGTTCTTC
CASSVVSGSYNEQFF
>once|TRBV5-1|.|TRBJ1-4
TGCGCCAGCAGCTTGGCCTGGGGGGATAATGAAAAACTGTTTTTT
CASSLAWGDNEKLFF
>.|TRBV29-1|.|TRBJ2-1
TGCAGCGTTCCCCTCAGGGCTCTCTCCTACAATGAGCAGTTCTTC
CSVPLRALSYNEQFF
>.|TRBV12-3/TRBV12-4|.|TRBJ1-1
TGTGCCAGCACCTCACTAGTGTCCGGAGCTTTCTTT
CASTSLVSGAFF
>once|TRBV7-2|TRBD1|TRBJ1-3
TGTGCCAGCAGCTTAGCCACGACAGGGGCTGCCTCTGGAAACACCATATATTTT
CASSLATTGAASGNTIYF
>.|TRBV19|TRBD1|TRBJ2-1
TGTGCCAGTGGGGACAGTAAGGAGGATGAGCAGTTCTTC
CASGDSKEDEQFF
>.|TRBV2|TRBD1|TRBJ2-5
TGTGCCAGCACCGACCGGGACAGGGGGGAGACCCAGTACTTC
CASTDRDRGETQYF
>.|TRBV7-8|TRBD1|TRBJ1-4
TGTGCCAGCAGCTTGGGGGACAGGTCGATTAATGAAAAACTGTTTTTT
CASSLGDRSINEKLFF
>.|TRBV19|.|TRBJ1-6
TGTGCCAGTAGTAGAGGAGACTCCTATAATTCACCCCTCCACTTT
CASSRGDSYNSPLHF
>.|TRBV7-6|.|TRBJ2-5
TGTGCCAGCAGCTCCTCCGGGCAGACCCAGTACTTC
CASSSSGQTQYF
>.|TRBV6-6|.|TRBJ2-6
TGTGCCAGCAGTCCCGGGACTCCTAGCTCTGGGGCCAACGTCCTGACTTTC
CASSPGTPSSGANVLTF
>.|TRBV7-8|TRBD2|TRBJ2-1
TGTGCCAGCAGCTTCGGGAGGACATCCTACAATGAGCAGTTCTTC
CASSFGRTSYNEQFF
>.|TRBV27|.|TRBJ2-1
TGTGCCAGCAGTTTAGGCCAAGCCTGGAATGAGCAGTTCTTC
CASSLGQAWNEQFF
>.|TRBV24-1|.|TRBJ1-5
TGTGCCACCAGTGCCCCCAATCAGCCCCAGCATTTT
CATSAPNQPQHF
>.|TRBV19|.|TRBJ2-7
TGTGCCAGTAGTCTCCTAGGAGCATCCTACGAGCAGTACTTC
CASSLLGASYEQYF
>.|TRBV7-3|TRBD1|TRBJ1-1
TGTGCCAGCAAGGGACAGGAGAACACTGAAGCTTTCTTT
CASKGQENTEAFF
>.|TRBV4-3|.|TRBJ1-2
TGCGCCAGCAGCCAACAAGCGTTTCTCGTATTTAAAACCTTC
CASSQQAFLVFKTF
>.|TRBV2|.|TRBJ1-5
TGTGCCAGCAGACAGGGACTTAATCAGCCCCAGCATTTT
CASRQGLNQPQHF
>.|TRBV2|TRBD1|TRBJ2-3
TGTGCCAGCAGGGGGACAGGTGGCAACACAGATACGCAGTATTTT
CASRGTGGNTDTQYF
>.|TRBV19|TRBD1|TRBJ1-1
TGTGCCAGCTCCGGGACAGGGCATGAAGCTTTCTTT
CASSGTGHEAFF
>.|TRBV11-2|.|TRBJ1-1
TGTGCCAGCAGCCGTAGAGGGGCGGACACTGAAGCTTTCTTT
CASSRRGADTEAFF
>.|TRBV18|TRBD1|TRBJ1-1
TGTGCCAGCTCACCGCCGTCGGGACAGGGGGCGAGTGAAGCTTTCTTT
CASSPPSGQGASEAFF
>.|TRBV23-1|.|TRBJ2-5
TGCGCCAGCAGTCATAGGGATAAAGAGACCCAGTACTTC
CASSHRDKETQYF
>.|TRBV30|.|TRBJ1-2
TGTGCCTGGAGGGGCGGGGTCAGGGCCGACTATGGCTACACCTTC
CAWRGGVRADYGYTF
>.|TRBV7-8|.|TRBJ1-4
TGTGCCAGCAGCTTGCTCAGGGTGTCCTACGAACTGTTTTTT
CASSLLRVSYELFF
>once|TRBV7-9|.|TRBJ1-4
TGTGCCAGCAGCTCAACAGGCGCAACTAATGAAAAACTGTTTTTT
CASSSTGATNEKLFF
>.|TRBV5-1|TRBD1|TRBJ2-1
TGCGCCAGCAGCTTGAGTTGGACAGGGGGACACGATGAGCAGTTCTTC
CASSLSWTGGHDEQFF
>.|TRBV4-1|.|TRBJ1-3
TGCGCCAGCAGCCAAGAGGGGGGCCGTCCCTCTGGAAACACCATATATTTT
CASSQEGGRPSGNTIYF
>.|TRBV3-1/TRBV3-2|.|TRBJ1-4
TGTGCCAGCAGCCAGGGTACGCACGGAGCCGGATTTTTT
CASSQGTHGAGFF
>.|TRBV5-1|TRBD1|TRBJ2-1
TGCGCCAGCAGCTTGGAGGGACAGGGGTACAATGAGCAGTTCTTC
CASSLEGQGYNEQFF
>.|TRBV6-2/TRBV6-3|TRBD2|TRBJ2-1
TGTGCCAGCAGTTACTTCCCAGCGGGAGGCTTACTGCAGAAAAATGAGCAGTTCTTC
CASSYFPAGGLLQKNEQFF
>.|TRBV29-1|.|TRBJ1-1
TGCAGCGTCCGAGCAGGGGACACTGAAGCTTTCTTT
CSVRAGDTEAFF
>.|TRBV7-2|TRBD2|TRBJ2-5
TGTGCCAGCAGCTTAGGAGTAGCGGGGGATGGGGAGACCCAGTACTTC
CASSLGVAGDGETQYF
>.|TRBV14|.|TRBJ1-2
TGTGCCAGCAGCCAAGATTACAGCTATGGCTACACCTTC
CASSQDYSYGYTF
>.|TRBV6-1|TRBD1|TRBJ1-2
TGTGCCAGCAGTACCCTGACAGGGATTCGTGGCTACACCTTC
CASSTLTGIRGYTF
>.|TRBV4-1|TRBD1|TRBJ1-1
TGCGCCAGCAGCCAATGGACAGGCCTGAACACTGAAGCTTTCTTT
CASSQWTGLNTEAFF
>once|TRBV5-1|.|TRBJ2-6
TGCGCCAGCAGCTTGGTAGGGACTGGGGCCAACGTCCTGACTTTC
CASSLVGTGANVLTF
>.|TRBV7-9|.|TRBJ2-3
TGTGCCAGCAGCTTAAGACCCGGGGTGCGGGGAATCACAGATACGCAGTATTTT
CASSLRPGVRGITDTQYF
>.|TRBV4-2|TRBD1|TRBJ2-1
TGTGCCAGCAGCCCGCACGGGACAGGAGGGTACAATGAGCAGTTCTTC
CASSPHGTGGYNEQFF
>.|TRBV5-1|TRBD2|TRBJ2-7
TGCGCCAGCAGCTACAAGACTAGCGGGGGGCAAGAGCAGTACTTC
CASSYKTSGGQEQYF
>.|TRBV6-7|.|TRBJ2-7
TGTGCCAGCAGTTATGCGTACAGGAGCTCCTACGAGCAGTACTTC
CASSYAYRSSYEQYF
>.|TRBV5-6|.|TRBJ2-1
TGTGCCAGCAGCTTGATGGGGGCGCGGTACAATGAGCAGTTCTTC
CASSLMGARYNEQFF
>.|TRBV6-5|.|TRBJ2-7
TGTGCCAGCAGTTCCCACTCCGTCTACGAGCAGTACTTC
CASSSHSVYEQYF